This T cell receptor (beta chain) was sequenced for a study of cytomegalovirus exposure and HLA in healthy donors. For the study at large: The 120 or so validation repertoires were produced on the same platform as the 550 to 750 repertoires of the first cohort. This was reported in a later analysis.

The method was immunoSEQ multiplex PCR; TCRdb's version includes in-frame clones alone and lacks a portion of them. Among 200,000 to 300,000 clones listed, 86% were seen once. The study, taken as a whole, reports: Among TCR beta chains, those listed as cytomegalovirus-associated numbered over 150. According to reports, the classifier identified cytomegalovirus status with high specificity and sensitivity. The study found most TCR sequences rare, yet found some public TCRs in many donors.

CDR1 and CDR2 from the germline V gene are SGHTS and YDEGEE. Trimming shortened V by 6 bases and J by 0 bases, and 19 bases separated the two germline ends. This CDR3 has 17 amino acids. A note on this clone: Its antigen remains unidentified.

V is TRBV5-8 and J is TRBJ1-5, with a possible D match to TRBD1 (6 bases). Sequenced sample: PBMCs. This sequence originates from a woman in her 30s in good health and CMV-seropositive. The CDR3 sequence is CASNLQTGTHSNQPQHF. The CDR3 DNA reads TGTGCCAGCAACCTCCAAACCGGGACACATAGCAATCAGCCCCAGCATTTT.